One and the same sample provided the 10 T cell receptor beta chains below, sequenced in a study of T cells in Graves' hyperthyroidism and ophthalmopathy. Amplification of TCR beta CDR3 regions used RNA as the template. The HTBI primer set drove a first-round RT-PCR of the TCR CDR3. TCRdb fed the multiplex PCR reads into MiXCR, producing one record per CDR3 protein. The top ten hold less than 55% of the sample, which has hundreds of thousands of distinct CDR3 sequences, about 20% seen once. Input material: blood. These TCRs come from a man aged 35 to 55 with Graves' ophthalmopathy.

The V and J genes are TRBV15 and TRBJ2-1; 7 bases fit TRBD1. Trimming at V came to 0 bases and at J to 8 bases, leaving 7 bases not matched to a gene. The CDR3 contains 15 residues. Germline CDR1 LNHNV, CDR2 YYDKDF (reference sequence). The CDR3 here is CATSRDLRGNYEQFF. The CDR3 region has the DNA TGTGCCACCAGCAGAGACCTCAGGGGGAACTATGAGCAGTTCTTC.

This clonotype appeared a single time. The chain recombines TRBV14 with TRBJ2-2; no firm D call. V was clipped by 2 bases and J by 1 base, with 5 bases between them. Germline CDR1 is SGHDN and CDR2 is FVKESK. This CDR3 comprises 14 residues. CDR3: CASSQNGNTGELFF. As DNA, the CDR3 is TGTGCCAGCAGCCAAAACGGGAACACCGGGGAGCTGTTTTTT. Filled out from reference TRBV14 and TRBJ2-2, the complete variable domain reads EAGVTQFPSHSVIEKGQTVTLRCDPISGHDNLYWYRRVMGKEIKFLLHFVKESKQDESGMPNNRFLAERTGGTYSTLKVQPAELEDSGVYFCASSQNGNTGELFFGEGSRLTVL.

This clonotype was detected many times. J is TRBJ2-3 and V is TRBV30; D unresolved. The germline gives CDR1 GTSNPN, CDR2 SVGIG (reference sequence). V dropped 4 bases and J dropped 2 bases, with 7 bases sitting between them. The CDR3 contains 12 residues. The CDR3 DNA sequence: TGTGCCTGGACCGGTGACACAGATACGCAGTATTTT. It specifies CAWTGDTDTQYF.

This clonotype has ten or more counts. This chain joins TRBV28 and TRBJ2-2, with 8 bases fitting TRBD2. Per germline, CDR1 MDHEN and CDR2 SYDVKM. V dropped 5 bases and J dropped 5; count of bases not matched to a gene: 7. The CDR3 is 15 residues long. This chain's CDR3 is CASSGLAGGTGELFF. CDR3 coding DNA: TGTGCCAGCAGTGGCCTAGCGGGCGGAACCGGGGAGCTGTTTTTT. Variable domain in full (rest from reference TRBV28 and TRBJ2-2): DVKVTQSSRYLVKRTGEKVFLECVQDMDHENMFWYRQDPGLGLRLIYFSYDVKMKEKGDIPEGYSVSREKKERFSLILESASTNQTSMYLCASSGLAGGTGELFFGEGSRLTVL.

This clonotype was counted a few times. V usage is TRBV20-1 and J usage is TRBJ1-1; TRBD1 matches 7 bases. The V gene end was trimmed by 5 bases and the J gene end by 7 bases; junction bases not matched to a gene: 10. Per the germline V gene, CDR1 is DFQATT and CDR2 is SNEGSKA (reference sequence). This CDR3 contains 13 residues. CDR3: CSAPTTGVGEAFF. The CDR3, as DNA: TGCAGTGCTCCCACTACAGGGGTCGGTGAAGCTTTCTTT.

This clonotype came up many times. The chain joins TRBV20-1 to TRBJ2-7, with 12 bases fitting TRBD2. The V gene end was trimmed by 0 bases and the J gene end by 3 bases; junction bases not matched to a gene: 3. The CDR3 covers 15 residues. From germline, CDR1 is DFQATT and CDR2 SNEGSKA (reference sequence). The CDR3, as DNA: TGCAGTGCTAGAGATCAGACTAGCGGGGGCTACGAGCAGTACTTC. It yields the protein CSARDQTSGGYEQYF.

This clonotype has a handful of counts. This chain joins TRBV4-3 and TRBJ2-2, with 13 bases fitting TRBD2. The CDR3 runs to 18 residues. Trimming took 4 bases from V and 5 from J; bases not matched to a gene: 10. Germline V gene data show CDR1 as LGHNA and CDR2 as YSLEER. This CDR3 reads CASSRTPGLAGWTGELFF. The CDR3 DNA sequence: TGCGCCAGCAGCCGGACACCGGGACTAGCGGGGTGGACCGGGGAGCTGTTTTTT.

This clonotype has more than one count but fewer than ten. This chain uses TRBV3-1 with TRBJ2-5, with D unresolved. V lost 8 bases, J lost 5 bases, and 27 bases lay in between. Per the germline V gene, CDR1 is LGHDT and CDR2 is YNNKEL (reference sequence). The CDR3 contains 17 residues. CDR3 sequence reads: CASGKRSGGPGWETQYF. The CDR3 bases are TGTGCCAGCGGCAAACGCTCTGGCGGCCCGGGTTGGGAGACCCAGTACTTC.

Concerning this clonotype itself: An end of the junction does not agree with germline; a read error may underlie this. Here the CDR3 reads CASSMGQGNEQFF. DNA of the CDR3: TGTGCTAGCAGCATGGGACAGGGCAATGAGCAGTTCTTC. The chain joins TRBV7-7 to TRBJ2-1, with 9 bases identical to TRBD1. The CDR3 is 13 amino acids. From germline, CDR1 is SSHAT and CDR2 FNYEAQ (reference sequence).

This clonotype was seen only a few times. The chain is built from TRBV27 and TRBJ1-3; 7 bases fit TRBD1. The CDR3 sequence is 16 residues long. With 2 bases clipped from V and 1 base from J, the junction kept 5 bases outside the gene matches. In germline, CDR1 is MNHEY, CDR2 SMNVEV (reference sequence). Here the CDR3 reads CASSLRGGDSGNTIYF. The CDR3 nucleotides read TGTGCCAGCAGTTTAAGAGGGGGCGATTCTGGAAACACCATATATTTT.